These 17 T cell receptor beta chains originate from one sample sequenced in a study of blood T cell repertoires in COVID-19. TCRdb's copy holds only in-frame clones and misses some; the assay was immunoSEQ multiplex PCR. The profile shows around 69,000 clones, roughly 79% of them singletons. The specimen was peripheral blood. The origin of the receptors is an older woman with acute or convalescent COVID-19.

The rearrangement joins TRBV9 to TRBJ1-4, with TRBD1 matching 9 bases. Germline assignment: CDR1 SGDLS and CDR2 YYNGEE. Germline trimming cut 4 bases from V and 8 bases from J; bases unmatched to any gene: 6. The CDR3 loop spans 14 amino acids. The CDR3 sequence: CASSLGQGREKLFF. In DNA, the CDR3 is TGTGCCAGCAGCCTCGGACAGGGGAGAGAAAAACTGTTTTTT.

This rearrangement joins TRBV29-1 to TRBJ2-7; TRBD2 matches 9 bases. The CDR3 has 16 amino acids. CDR1 SQVTM and CDR2 ANQGSEA come from the germline V gene. Trimming took 4 bases from V and 4 from J; bases not matched to a gene: 14. This chain's CDR3 is CSVADTLGREGYEQYF. The CDR3, as DNA: TGCAGCGTTGCGGACACCCTCGGGCGGGAGGGATACGAGCAGTACTTC.

The genes are TRBV18 and TRBJ2-5; 9 nucleotides align to TRBD1. Germline V CDR1 and CDR2: KGHSH, LQKENI. CDR3 length: 16 amino acids. The V gene end was trimmed by 0 bases and the J gene end by 5 bases; junction bases not matched to a gene: 7. The CDR3 region has the DNA TGTGCCAGCTCACCACCGGGACAGGGATGGCGTGAGACCCAGTACTTC. Translated: CASSPPGQGWRETQYF.

The J gene is TRBJ2-3, the V gene TRBV21-1; the table's D call, TRBD1, was not checked against the DNA. TRBV21-1 is described as a pseudogene. The CDR3 length is 17 residues. CDR3 region: CASSNPGLNLMTDTQYF. The CDR3 DNA reads as TGTGCCAGCAGCAACCCAGGATTAAACCTGATGACAGATACGCAGTATTTT.

In its sample, this clone was seen a few times. The CDR3 here is CASSGIGRLQPQHF. CDR3 in DNA: TGTGCCAGCAGCGGTATTGGGAGGTTGCAGCCCCAGCATTTT. V is TRBV2 and J is TRBJ1-5, with unresolved D. V lost 6 bases and J lost 7, with 16 bases in between. This CDR3 comprises 14 residues. CDR1 is SNHLY and CDR2 is FYNNEI in the germline V gene.

The chain employs TRBV5-6 and TRBJ1-5; unclear D gene. Trimming took off 4 bases at V and 3 bases at J, with 11 bases between the two ends. Germline CDR1 SGHDT, CDR2 YYEEEE. This CDR3 comprises 14 residues. The DNA of the CDR3 is TGTGCCAGCAGCGGCGGTCTCCCCAATCAGCCCCAGCATTTT. This sequence encodes CASSGGLPNQPQHF.

This chain links TRBV5-6 with TRBJ1-5, with 7 bases lining up with TRBD1. Germline CDR1 SGHDT, CDR2 YYEEEE. The CDR3 is made up of 14 amino acids. The J segment lost 6 bases and the V segment lost 4 bases, leaving 7 bases of the junction unmatched. CDR3 in DNA: TGTGCCAGCAGCGACGGACAGGTGGTTCAGCCCCAGCATTTT. It encodes CASSDGQVVQPQHF.

This clone was counted only a few times. V and J are TRBV28 and TRBJ2-7; perhaps TRBD1 as D (5 bases). Trimming shortened V by 5 bases and J by 1 base, and 12 bases separated the two germline ends. The germline V gene encodes CDR1 MDHEN and CDR2 SYDVKM. This CDR3 comprises 14 residues. The CDR3 DNA reads as TGTGCCAGCAGTATCTCGAGGACATCCTACGAGCAGTACTTC. Its translation: CASSISRTSYEQYF. The full variable domain, completed using reference TRBV28 and TRBJ2-7, is DVKVTQSSRYLVKRTGEKVFLECVQDMDHENMFWYRQDPGLGLRLIYFSYDVKMKEKGDIPEGYSVSREKKERFSLILESASTNQTSMYLCASSISRTSYEQYFGPGTRLTVT.

This clone appeared a single time. This chain joins TRBV18 and TRBJ1-1; TRBD1 aligns across 7 bases. Losses at the gene ends were 3 bases for V and 6 bases for J; bases not matched to a gene: 10. The CDR3 length is 15 residues. CDR1 is KGHSH, CDR2 LQKENI, per germline. The CDR3 coding sequence is TGTGCCAGCTCACCTCCGGTTAGGGGGCGGCCTGAAGCTTTCTTT. Translating it yields CASSPPVRGRPEAFF.

The chain carries TRBV6-1 and TRBJ1-5, with a tentative D call TRBD1 (5 bases). CDR1 and CDR2 from the germline V gene are MNHNS and SASEGT. This CDR3 region has 15 residues. V dropped 3 bases and J dropped 6 bases, with 15 bases sitting between them. CDR3 nucleotide sequence: TGTGCCAGCAGTGATTGGGGCAGGGTTACTCAGCCCCAGCATTTT. Translated, it gives CASSDWGRVTQPQHF.

This chain uses TRBV29-1 with TRBJ1-3, with 8 bases matching TRBD1. CDR3 length: 12 residues. With 8 bases clipped from V and 4 bases from J, the junction kept 4 bases outside the gene matches. In germline, CDR1 is SQVTM, CDR2 ANQGSEA. The CDR3 DNA reads as TGCAGCACCCGGACAGGGGGAAACACCATATATTTT. This gives the protein CSTRTGGNTIYF. Full variable domain (outside the CDR3, taken from reference TRBV29-1 and TRBJ1-3): SAVISQKPSRDICQRGTSLTIQCQVDSQVTMMFWYRQQPGQSLTLIATANQGSEATYESGFVIDKFPISRPNLTFSTLTVSNMSPEDSSIYLCSTRTGGNTIYFGEGSWLTVV.

V gene TRBV19 combines with J gene TRBJ2-1, with TRBD1 identical over 10 bases. The CDR3 runs 17 residues. V shed 6 bases and J 7 bases; nucleotides not matched to a gene: 15. CDR1 LNHDA and CDR2 SQIVND come from the germline V gene (reference sequence). The CDR3 DNA is TGTGCCAGTAGACCAGTGCCTGGGACAGGGGAGAGGAATGAGCAGTTCTTC. It translates to CASRPVPGTGERNEQFF.

This clone was seen a few times. This sequence joins TRBV29-1 and TRBJ1-3; D may be TRBD1 (5 bases). This CDR3 spans 13 amino acids. The germline V and J ends were trimmed by 3 bases and 3 bases, with 9 bases remaining between them. Per germline, CDR1 SQVTM and CDR2 ANQGSEA. In DNA form, the CDR3 reads TGCAGCGTTGAGGGCCAGGGTGGAAACACCATATATTTT. Its translation is CSVEGQGGNTIYF.

This chain links TRBV6-5 with TRBJ1-3; possibly TRBD1 for D (5 bases). This CDR3 has 15 residues. V was trimmed by 2 bases and J by 4 bases, leaving 12 bases between them. Germline CDR1 reads MNHEY; CDR2 reads SVGAGI. As DNA, the CDR3 is TGTGCCAGCAGTTACGTGGGGGGTCGCGGAAACACCATATATTTT. Amino acids: CASSYVGGRGNTIYF.

The chain links TRBV6-2 or TRBV6-3 to TRBJ2-4; D might be TRBD1 (5 bases). Germline V gives CDR1 MNHEY, CDR2 SVGEGT. V was shortened by 3 bases and J by 1 base, with 7 bases between the two germline ends. CDR3 size: 14 residues. This CDR3 is CASSYSGAKNIQYF. For the CDR3, the DNA is TGTGCCAGCAGTTATTCAGGGGCCAAAAACATTCAGTACTTC.

The gene calls are TRBV6-5 and TRBJ2-7; 8 bases are shared with TRBD2. V shed 6 bases and J 7 bases; nucleotides not matched to a gene: 8. The CDR3 has 13 residues. Germline V gives CDR1 MNHEY, CDR2 SVGAGI. In DNA form, the CDR3 reads TGTGCCAGCAGCCTTGGGACTAGTGGGGAGCAGTACTTC. Its protein is CASSLGTSGEQYF.

The rearrangement joins TRBV4-1 to TRBJ1-1; a possible D gene is TRBD1 (6 bases). There are 15 residues in the CDR3. Germline V gene lookup returns CDR1 MGHRA and CDR2 YSYEKL. Trimming took 3 bases from V and 4 from J, leaving 15 bases between them. CDR3 bases: TGCGCCAGCAGCCAGGGAGGGGGGCGCGGCACTGAAGCTTTCTTT. Its protein product is CASSQGGGRGTEAFF.